This TCR beta chain was found in a study of resident and recirculating memory T cells in vitiligo. Study conclusions and caveats: No unique dominant TCR clone was found in vitiligo lesions.

Produced via immunoSEQ multiplex PCR; TCRdb's table is partial and in-frame only. The sample carries 40,000 to 45,000 clones, around nine tenths recorded once. Remarks on this clone: Its specificity is not known.

The sequenced sample was blood. The receptor was isolated from a male donor with vitiligo.

The CDR3: CASSLHSNQPQHF. DNA for the CDR3: TGTGCCAGCTCACTCCATAGCAATCAGCCCCAGCATTTT. The V gene is TRBV18, the J gene TRBJ1-5; no reliable D call. Per germline, CDR1 KGHSH and CDR2 LQKENI. CDR3 length equals 13 residues. Trimming removed 4 bases at V and 0 bases at J, with 4 bases between.